This TCR beta chain was obtained from a study of blood T cell repertoires in COVID-19. Overall study: Researchers got acute and convalescent COVID-19 samples from the United States, Italy and Spain.

Study processing details: Amplification with reference gene primers provided the estimates of nucleated cell counts. Sequenced by immunoSEQ multiplex PCR; TCRdb stores in-frame clones only, minus some. The DNA gave D and trimming, while V, J and clone size come from that table. Among fewer than 200,000 clones, 88% were seen once, and the ten largest hold 6%. Germline V CDR1 and CDR2: KGHDR, SFDVKD. CDR3 length: 14 residues. Trimming pared 5 bases from V and 4 bases from J, leaving 13 bases between. The chain carries TRBV24-1 and TRBJ1-1; a weak D match, TRBD1 (6 bases). This sequence was found in a man in his forties with active or convalescent COVID-19. Source material: peripheral blood. CDR3 loop: CATSGRGGGTEAFF. CDR3 DNA: TGTGCCACCAGTGGCCGAGGGGGTGGCACTGAAGCTTTCTTT.